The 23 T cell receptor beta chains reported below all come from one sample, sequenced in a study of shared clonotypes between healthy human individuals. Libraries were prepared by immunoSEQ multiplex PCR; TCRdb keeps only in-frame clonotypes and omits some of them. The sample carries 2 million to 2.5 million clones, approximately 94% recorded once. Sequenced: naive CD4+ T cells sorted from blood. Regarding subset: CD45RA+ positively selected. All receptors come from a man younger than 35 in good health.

DNA of the CDR3: TGTGCCAGCAGCCGCTGGACGGAGGAGACCCAGTACTTC. It translates to CASSRWTEETQYF. This chain connects TRBV7-9 to TRBJ2-5; D not certain. This CDR3 contains 13 residues. The V gene lost 5 bases and the J gene lost 5 bases, with 12 bases spanning the gap. The V gene's germline CDR1 is SEHNR and CDR2 FQNEAQ (reference sequence).

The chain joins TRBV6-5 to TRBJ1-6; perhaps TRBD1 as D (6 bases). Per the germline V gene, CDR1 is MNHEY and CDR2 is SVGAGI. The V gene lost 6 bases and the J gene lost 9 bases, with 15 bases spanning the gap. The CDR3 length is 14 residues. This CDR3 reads CASSQRGGSSPLHF. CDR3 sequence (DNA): TGTGCCAGCAGCCAGAGGGGGGGTAGTTCACCCCTCCACTTT.

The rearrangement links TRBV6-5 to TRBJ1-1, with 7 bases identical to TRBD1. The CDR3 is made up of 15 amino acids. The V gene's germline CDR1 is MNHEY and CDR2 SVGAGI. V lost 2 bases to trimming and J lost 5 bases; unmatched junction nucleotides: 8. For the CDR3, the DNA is TGTGCCAGCAGTTACAGGGAGGGGGCGCGGACTGAAGCTTTCTTT. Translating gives CASSYREGARTEAFF.

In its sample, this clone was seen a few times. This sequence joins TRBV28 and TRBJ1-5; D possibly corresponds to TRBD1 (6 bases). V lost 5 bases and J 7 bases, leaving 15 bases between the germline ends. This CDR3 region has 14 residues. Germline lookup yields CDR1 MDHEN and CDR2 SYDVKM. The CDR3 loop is CASSVLQGGQPQHF. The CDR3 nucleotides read TGTGCCAGCAGTGTTTTACAGGGAGGGCAGCCCCAGCATTTT.

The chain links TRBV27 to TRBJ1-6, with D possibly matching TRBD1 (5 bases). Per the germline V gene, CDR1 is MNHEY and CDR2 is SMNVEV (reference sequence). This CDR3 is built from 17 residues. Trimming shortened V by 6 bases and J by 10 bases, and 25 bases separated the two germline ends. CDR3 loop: CASRLPEYRDPTSPLHF. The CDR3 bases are TGTGCCAGCAGGCTGCCCGAATACCGGGACCCGACCTCACCCCTCCACTTT.

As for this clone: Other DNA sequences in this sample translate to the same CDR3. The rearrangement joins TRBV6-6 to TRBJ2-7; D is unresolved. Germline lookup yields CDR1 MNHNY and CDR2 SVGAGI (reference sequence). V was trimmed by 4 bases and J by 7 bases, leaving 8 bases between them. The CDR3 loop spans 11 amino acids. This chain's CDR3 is CASSSLDEQYF. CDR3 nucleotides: TGTGCCAGCAGTTCACTGGATGAGCAGTACTTC.

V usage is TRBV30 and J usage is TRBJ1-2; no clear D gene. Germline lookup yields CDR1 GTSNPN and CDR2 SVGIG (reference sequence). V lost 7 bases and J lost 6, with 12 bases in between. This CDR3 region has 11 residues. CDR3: CAYPDLNGYTF. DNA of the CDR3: TGTGCCTACCCCGACTTAAATGGCTACACCTTC.

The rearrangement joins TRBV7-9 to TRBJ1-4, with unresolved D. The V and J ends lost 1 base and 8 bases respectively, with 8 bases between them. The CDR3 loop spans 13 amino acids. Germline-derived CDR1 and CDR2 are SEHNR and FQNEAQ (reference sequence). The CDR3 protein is CASSLVPHEKLFF. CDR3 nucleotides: TGTGCCAGCAGCTTAGTACCGCACGAAAAACTGTTTTTT.

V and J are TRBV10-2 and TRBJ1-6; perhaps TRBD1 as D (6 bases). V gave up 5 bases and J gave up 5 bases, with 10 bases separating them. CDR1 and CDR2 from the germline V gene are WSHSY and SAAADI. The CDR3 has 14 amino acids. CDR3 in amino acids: CASSIAGDNSPLHF. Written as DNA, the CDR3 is TGCGCCAGCAGTATCGCAGGGGATAATTCACCCCTCCACTTT.

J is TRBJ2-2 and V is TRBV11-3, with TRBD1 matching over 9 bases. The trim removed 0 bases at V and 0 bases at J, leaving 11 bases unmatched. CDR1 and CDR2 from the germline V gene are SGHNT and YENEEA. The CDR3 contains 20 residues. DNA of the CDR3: TGTGCCAGCAGCTTAGATCGTCGGGACAGGGAGGCCCCGAACACCGGGGAGCTGTTTTTT. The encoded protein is CASSLDRRDREAPNTGELFF.

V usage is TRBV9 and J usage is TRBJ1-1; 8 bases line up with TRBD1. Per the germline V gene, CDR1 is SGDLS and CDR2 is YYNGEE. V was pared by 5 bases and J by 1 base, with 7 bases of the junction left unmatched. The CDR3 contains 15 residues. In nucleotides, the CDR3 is TGTGCCAGCAGAGAAGGACAGGGCACGAACACTGAAGCTTTCTTT. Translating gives CASREGQGTNTEAFF.

CDR3 in DNA: TGTGCCAGCAACTATATAGCTGGGGTCTACAATGAGCAGTTCTTC. Protein product: CASNYIAGVYNEQFF. This chain connects TRBV6-1 to TRBJ2-1; D is undetermined. Between the trimmed V and J ends, which lost 7 bases and 3 bases, there was a span of 16 bases. The length of the CDR3 is 15 residues. Per germline, CDR1 MNHNS and CDR2 SASEGT.

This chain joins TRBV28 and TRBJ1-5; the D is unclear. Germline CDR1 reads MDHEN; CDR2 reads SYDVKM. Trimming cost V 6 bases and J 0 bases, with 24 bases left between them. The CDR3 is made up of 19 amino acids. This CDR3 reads CASSPPQFEVINSNQPQHF. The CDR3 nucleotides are TGTGCCAGCAGCCCCCCCCAGTTTGAGGTCATAAATAGCAATCAGCCCCAGCATTTT.

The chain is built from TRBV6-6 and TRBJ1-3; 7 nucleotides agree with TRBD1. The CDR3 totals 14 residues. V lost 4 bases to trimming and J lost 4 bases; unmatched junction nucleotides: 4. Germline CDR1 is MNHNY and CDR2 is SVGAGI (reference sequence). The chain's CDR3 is CASSSGQIGNTIYF. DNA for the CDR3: TGTGCCAGCAGTTCGGGACAGATCGGAAACACCATATATTTT.

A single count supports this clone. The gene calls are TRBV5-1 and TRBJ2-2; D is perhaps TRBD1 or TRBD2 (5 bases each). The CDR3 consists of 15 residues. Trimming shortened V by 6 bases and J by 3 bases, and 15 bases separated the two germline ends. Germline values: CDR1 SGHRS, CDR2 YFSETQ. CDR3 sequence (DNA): TGCGCCAGCAAAGCGGACACCTCAGACACCGGGGAGCTGTTTTTT. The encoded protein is CASKADTSDTGELFF.

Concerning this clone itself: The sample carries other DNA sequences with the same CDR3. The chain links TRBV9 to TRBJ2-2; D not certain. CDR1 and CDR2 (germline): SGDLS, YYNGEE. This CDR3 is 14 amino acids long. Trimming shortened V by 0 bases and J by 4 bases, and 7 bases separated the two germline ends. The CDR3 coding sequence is TGTGCCAGCAGCGTAGCAACAGTCACCGGGGAGCTGTTTTTT. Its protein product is CASSVATVTGELFF.

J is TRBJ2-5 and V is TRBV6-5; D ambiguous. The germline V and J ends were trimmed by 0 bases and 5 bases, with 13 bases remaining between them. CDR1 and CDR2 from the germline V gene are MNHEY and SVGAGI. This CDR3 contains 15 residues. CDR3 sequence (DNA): TGTGCCAGCAGTTACTCGATCGGCTTGGGGGAGACCCAGTACTTC. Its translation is CASSYSIGLGETQYF.

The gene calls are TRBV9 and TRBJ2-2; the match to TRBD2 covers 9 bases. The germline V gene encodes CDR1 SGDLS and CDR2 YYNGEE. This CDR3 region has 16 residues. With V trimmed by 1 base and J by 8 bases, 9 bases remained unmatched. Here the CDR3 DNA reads TGTGCCAGCAGCGTAACCAGCGGGAGGCTGATTGGGGAGCTGTTTTTT. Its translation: CASSVTSGRLIGELFF. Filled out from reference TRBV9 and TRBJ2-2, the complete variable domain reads DSGVTQTPKHLITATGQRVTLRCSPRSGDLSVYWYQQSLDQGLQFLIQYYNGEERAKGNILERFSAQQFPDLHSELNLSSLELGDSALYFCASSVTSGRLIGELFFGEGSRLTVL.

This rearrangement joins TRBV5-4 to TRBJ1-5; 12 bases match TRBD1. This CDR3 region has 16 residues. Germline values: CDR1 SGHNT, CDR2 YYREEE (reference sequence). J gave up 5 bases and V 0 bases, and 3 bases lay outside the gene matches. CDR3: CASSLGGTGGYQPQHF. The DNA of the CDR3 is TGTGCCAGCAGCTTGGGCGGGACAGGGGGCTATCAGCCCCAGCATTTT.

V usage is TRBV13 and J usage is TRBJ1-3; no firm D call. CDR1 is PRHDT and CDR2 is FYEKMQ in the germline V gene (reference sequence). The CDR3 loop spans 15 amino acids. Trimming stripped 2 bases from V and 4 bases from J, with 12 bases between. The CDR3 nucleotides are TGTGCCAGCAGCTTACGTAACGGTTTCGGAAACACCATATATTTT. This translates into CASSLRNGFGNTIYF.

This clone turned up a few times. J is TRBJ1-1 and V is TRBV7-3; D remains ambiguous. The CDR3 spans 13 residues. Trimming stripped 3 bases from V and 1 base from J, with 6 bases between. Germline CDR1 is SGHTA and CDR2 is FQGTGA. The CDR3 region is CASSFRQNTEAFF. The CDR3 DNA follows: TGTGCCAGCAGCTTTCGACAGAACACTGAAGCTTTCTTT.

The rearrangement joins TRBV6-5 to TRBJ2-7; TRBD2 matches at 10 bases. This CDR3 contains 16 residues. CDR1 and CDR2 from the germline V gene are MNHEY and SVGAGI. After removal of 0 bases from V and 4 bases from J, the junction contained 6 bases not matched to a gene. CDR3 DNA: TGTGCCAGCAGTTACTCGTGGCTAGCGGGAGAATACGAGCAGTACTTC. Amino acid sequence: CASSYSWLAGEYEQYF.

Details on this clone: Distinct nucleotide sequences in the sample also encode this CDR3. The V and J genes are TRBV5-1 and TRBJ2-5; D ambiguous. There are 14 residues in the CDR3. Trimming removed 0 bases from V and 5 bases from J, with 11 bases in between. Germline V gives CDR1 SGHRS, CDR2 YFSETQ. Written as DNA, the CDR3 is TGCGCCAGCAGCTTGGGGCCTCTGGGGGAGACCCAGTACTTC. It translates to CASSLGPLGETQYF.